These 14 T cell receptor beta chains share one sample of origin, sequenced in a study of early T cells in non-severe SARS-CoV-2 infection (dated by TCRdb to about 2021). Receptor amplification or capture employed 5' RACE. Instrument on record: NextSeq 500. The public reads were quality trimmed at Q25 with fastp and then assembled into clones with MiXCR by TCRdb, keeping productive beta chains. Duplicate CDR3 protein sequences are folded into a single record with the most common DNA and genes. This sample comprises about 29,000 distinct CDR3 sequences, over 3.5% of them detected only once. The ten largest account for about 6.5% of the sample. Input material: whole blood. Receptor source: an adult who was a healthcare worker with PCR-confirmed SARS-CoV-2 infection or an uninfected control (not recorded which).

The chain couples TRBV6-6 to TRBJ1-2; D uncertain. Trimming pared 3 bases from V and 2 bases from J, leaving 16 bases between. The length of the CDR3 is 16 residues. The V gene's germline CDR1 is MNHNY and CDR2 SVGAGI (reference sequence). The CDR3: CASSYSDTSSNYGYTF. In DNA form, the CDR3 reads TGTGCCAGCAGTTATTCCGACACCTCGAGCAACTATGGCTACACCTTC.

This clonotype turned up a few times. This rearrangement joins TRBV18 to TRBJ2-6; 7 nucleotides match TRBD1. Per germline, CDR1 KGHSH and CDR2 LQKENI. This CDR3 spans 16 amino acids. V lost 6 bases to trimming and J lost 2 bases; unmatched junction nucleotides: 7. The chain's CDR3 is CASSRRQGAGANVLTF. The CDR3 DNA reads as TGTGCCAGCTCTCGTCGACAGGGCGCTGGGGCCAACGTCCTGACTTTC.

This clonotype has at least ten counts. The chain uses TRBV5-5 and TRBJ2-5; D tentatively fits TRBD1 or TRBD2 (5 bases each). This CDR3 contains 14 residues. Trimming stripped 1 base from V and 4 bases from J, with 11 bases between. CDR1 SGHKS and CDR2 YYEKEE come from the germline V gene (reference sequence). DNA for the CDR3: TGTGCCAGCAGCTTGATCGGGGCGGGAGAGACCCAGTACTTC. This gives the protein CASSLIGAGETQYF.

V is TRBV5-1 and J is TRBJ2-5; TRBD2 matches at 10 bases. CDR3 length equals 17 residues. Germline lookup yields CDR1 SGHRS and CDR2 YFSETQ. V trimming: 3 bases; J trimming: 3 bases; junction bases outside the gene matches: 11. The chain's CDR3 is CASSSPPKLAGKETQYF. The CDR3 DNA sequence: TGCGCCAGCAGCTCACCTCCCAAACTAGCGGGGAAAGAGACCCAGTACTTC.

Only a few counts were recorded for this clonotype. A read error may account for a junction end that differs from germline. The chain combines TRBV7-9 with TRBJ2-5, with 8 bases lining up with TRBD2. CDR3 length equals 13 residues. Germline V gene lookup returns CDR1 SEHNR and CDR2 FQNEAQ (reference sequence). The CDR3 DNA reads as TGTGCCAGCAGCATAGCGGGACAAGAGACCCAGTACTTC. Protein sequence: CASSIAGQETQYF.

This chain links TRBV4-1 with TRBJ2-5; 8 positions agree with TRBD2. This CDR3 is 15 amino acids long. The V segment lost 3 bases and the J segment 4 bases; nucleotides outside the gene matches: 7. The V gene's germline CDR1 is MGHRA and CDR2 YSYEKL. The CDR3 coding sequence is TGCGCCAGCAGCCAGGATTTGAGCGGGAGAGAGACCCAGTACTTC. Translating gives CASSQDLSGRETQYF.

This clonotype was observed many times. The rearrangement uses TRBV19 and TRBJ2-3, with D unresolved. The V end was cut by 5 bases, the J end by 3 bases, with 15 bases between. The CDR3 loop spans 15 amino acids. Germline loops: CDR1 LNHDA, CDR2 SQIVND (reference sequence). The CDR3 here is CASSHSLEGTDTQYF. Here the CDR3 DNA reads TGTGCCAGTAGTCACTCTTTAGAAGGAACAGATACGCAGTATTTT.

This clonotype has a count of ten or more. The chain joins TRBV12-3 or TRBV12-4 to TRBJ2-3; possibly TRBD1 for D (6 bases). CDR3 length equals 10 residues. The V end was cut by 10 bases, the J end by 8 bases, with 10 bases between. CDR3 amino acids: CAIKGGTQYF. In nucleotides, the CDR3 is TGTGCCATAAAAGGGGGTACGCAGTATTTT.

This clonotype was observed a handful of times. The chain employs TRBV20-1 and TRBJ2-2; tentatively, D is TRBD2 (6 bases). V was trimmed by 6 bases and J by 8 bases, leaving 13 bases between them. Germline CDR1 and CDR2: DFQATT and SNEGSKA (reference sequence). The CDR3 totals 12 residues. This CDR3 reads CSAFTSWGELFF. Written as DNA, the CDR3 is TGCAGTGCCTTCACTAGCTGGGGGGAGCTGTTTTTT.

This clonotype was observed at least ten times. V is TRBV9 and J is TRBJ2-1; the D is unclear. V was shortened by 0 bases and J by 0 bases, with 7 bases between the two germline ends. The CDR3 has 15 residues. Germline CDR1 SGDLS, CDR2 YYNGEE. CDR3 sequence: CASSVGDSSYNEQFF. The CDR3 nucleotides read TGTGCCAGCAGCGTAGGCGATAGCTCCTACAATGAGCAGTTCTTC. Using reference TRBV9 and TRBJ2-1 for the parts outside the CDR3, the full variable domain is DSGVTQTPKHLITATGQRVTLRCSPRSGDLSVYWYQQSLDQGLQFLIQYYNGEERAKGNILERFSAQQFPDLHSELNLSSLELGDSALYFCASSVGDSSYNEQFFGPGTRLTVL.

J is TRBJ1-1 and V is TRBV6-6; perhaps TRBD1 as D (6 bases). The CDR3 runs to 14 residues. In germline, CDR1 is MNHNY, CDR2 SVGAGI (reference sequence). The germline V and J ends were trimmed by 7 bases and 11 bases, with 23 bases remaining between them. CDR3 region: CASKNTDFTRGAFF. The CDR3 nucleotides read TGTGCCAGCAAAAACACGGATTTCACTAGGGGGGCTTTCTTT.

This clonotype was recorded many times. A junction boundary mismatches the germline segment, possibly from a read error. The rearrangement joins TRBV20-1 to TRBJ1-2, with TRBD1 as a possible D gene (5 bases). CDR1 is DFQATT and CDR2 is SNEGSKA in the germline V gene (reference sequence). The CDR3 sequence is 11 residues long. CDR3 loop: CNAWGRYGYTF. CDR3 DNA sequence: TGCAATGCTTGGGGACGGTATGGCTACACCTTC.

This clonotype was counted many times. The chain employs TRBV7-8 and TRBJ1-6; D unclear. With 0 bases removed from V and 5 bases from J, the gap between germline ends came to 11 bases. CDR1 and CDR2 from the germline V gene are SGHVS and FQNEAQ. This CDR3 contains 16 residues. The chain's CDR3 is CASSLAGNTHNSPLHF. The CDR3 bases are TGTGCCAGCAGCTTAGCAGGGAACACTCATAATTCACCCCTCCACTTT.

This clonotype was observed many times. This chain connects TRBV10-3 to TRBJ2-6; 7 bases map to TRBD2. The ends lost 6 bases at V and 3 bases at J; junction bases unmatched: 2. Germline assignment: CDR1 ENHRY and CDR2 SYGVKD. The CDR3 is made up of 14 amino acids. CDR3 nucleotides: TGTGCCATCAGCCCGGGGGGTGGGGCCAACGTCCTGACTTTC. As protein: CAISPGGGANVLTF.